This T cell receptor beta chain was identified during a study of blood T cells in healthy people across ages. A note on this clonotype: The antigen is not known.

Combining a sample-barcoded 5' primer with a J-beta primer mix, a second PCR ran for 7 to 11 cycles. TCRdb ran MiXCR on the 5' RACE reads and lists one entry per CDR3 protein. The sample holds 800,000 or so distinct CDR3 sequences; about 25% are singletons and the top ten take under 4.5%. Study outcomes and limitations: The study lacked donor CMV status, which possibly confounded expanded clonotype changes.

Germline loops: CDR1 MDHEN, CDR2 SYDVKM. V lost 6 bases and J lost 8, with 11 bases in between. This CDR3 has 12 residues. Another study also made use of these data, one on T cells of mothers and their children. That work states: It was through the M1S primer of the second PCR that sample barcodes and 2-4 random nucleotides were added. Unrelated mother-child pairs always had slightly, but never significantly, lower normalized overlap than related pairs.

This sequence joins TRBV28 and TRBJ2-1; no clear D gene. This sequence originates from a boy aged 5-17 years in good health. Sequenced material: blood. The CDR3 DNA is TGTGCCAGCAGACGCCCCTTTTATGAGCAGTTCTTC. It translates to CASRRPFYEQFF.